Here is one T cell receptor beta chain with its context. Its specificity is unknown. V lost 3 bases to trimming and J lost 8 bases, with 17 bases between them. This CDR3 region has 14 residues. From germline, CDR1 is SGDLS and CDR2 YYNGEE. This record comes from a study of OX40 agonist ivuxolimab in advanced cancers. Study summary: Ivuxolimab, an agonist antibody against OX40 (CD134), was given to patients. Averaging about 60 years in age, with a range of 23 to 79, the cohort was approximately 83% male.

This table comes from immunoSEQ multiplex PCR, and its TCRdb copy is limited to in-frame clones, with some not included. The data contain about 22,000 clones, 86% of them singletons. General study results and limits: CD4+ and CD8+ blood T cells expanded clonally by week 6 at 0.1 to 3.0 mg/kg.

This TCR came from an adult with an advanced solid tumor such as melanoma, head and neck, liver or kidney cancer. The genes are TRBV9 and TRBJ1-2, with D maybe TRBD1 (6 bases). Sequencing was performed on CD4+ or CD8+ T cells sorted from blood, taken in a trial of the OX40 agonist ivuxolimab. CDR3 DNA: TGTGCCAGCAGCGAGTTCACCGGGACATTAGGCTACACCTTC. Its translation is CASSEFTGTLGYTF.